This T cell receptor beta chain was sequenced in a study of somatic mutations in cytotoxic T cells in rheumatoid arthritis. Here immunoSEQ multiplex PCR was the method, and the copy in TCRdb shows in-frame clones only, minus some. The sample lists over 8,000 clones, over 75% occurring once. Study results and limitations: More than 20% of CD8+ cells belonged to the largest clone in about an eighth of the roughly 60 patients. Antigen targets of the expanded CD8+ clones remained unidentified.

Concerning this clone itself: Antigen specificity is unknown. An end of the junction differs from the germline gene, which may be a read error.

CDR3 length: 16 residues. The germline gives CDR1 SGHAT, CDR2 FQNNGV. V and J are TRBV11-2 and TRBJ2-1, with 10 bases that match TRBD2. Sequencing was performed on CD8+ T cells sorted from blood. This receptor was identified in a woman between 45 and 65 years old in good health. CDR3 DNA sequence: TGTGCCAGCAGCGTAGAGGTAGCGGGAGGATGGAATGAGCAGTTCTTC. Translating it yields CASSVEVAGGWNEQFF.